The source of this TCR beta chain is a study of CXCR3-negative and CXCR3-positive naive CD8 T cells. Overall study findings and caveats: Memory CD8+ T cell repertoires were far less diverse than both naive subsets.

The libraries of TRB cDNA were constructed through 5' RACE using UMI labels. Using the 5' RACE reads, TCRdb records one entry per CDR3 protein without DNA. Recorded for this sample: tens of thousands of distinct CDR3 sequences. Notes on this clonotype: The antigen remains unidentified.

The germline V gene has CDR1 SQVTM and CDR2 ANQGSEA. The CDR3 extends over 13 amino acids. V usage is TRBV29-1 and J usage is TRBJ2-7; TCRdb's D call of TRBD1 is untestable without DNA. Sequences were obtained from memory CD8+ T cells from blood. The clonotype originates from a human donor in good health. Some clones in this sample may be carry-over from other donors' samples. The chain's CDR3 is CSVLGGNSYEQYF.